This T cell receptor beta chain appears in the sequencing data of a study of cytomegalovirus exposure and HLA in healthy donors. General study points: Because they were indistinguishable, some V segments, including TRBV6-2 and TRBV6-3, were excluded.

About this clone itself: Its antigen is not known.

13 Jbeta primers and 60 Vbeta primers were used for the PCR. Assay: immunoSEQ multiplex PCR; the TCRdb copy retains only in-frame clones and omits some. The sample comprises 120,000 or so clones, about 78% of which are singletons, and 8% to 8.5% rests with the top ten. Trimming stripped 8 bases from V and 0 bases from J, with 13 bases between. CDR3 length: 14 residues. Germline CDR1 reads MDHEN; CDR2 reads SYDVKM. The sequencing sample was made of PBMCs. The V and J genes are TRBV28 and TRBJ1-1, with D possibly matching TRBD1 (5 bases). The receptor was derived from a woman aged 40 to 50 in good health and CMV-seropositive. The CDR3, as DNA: TGTGCCAGCGGGGGGATAGCCATGAACACTGAAGCTTTCTTT. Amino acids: CASGGIAMNTEAFF.